Listed below are T cell receptor beta chains from one sample, sequenced in a study of breast tumors, draining lymph nodes, adjacent tissues. TCRdb processed the multiplex PCR reads anew with MiXCR; each CDR3 protein has one entry. The repertoire holds 150,000 to 200,000 distinct CDR3 sequences, with 30% to 35% as singletons. Sequenced sample: axillary lymph node tissue. Receptors originate from a female donor with breast cancer. Some clones in this sample may be carry-over from other donors' samples. Both conserved end residues are part of each CDR3. D genes are given only for firm matches. A clone size is listed for some rows: how often the clone was seen (once, few, many), or a class if it is expanded.

TRBJ2-3	TRBV13	many	TRBD2	CASSLDLADTDTQYF	TGTGCCAGCAGCTTAGATCTAGCGGACACAGATACGCAGTATTTT
TRBJ1-2	TRBV3-1	.	TRBD1	CASSQAYGTAMGYTF	TGTGCCAGCAGCCAAGCCTACGGGACAGCTATGGGCTACACCTTC
TRBJ1-6	TRBV5-8	many	.	CASSLGGRAVSDNSPLHF	TGTGCCAGCAGCTTGGGAGGACGGGCCGTCTCCGATAATTCACCCCTCCACTTT
TRBJ1-6	TRBV6-5	many	.	CASSQRGSPLHF	TGTGCCAGCAGTCAGAGGGGATCACCCCTCCACTTT
TRBJ2-3	TRBV3-1	.	.	CASSQQQTTGGPTDTQYF	TGTGCCAGCAGCCAACAACAAACTACGGGGGGCCCCACAGATACGCAGTATTTT
TRBJ1-3	TRBV2	many	.	CASSQGLTGNTIYF	TGTGCCAGCAGCCAGGGGTTAACAGGAAACACCATATATTTT
TRBJ1-2	TRBV13	many	.	CASSRAGPTNYGYTF	TGTGCCAGCAGCAGAGCTGGGCCCACTAACTATGGCTACACCTTC
TRBJ1-4	TRBV2	.	TRBD1	CAEGGQAEKLFF	TGTGCCGAGGGGGGACAGGCTGAAAAACTGTTTTTT
TRBJ2-5	TRBV5-1	.	.	CASSTTGSTETQYF	TGCGCCAGCAGCACTACGGGGTCCACAGAGACCCAGTACTTC
TRBJ1-2	TRBV5-1	many	TRBD1	CASRIQGGGYTF	TGCGCCAGCAGGATACAGGGGGGTGGCTACACCTTC
TRBJ2-7	TRBV30	many	.	CAWTQGLGYEQYF	TGTGCCTGGACACAGGGCCTGGGGTACGAGCAGTACTTC
TRBJ2-5	TRBV11-2	many	.	CASSLARQETQYF	TGTGCCAGCAGCTTAGCCCGACAAGAGACCCAGTACTTC
TRBJ1-6	TRBV7-2	medium-sized	.	CASSLAGGKSPLHF	TGTGCCAGCAGCTTAGCAGGGGGAAAGTCACCCCTCCACTTT
TRBJ2-1	TRBV20-1	.	TRBD2	CSAREGTSGTLSSYNEQFF	TGCAGTGCTAGAGAGGGGACTAGCGGGACCTTGAGCTCCTACAATGAGCAGTTCTTC
TRBJ2-5	TRBV7-9	many	TRBD2	CASSLIILWYSGSRQETQYF	TGTGCCAGCAGCTTAATTATATTGTGGTATAGCGGGAGTCGCCAAGAGACCCAGTACTTC
TRBJ2-3	TRBV6-6	many	.	CASSWGPSTDTQYF	TGTGCCAGCAGTTGGGGGCCCTCCACTGATACGCAGTATTTT
TRBJ2-1	TRBV27	.	TRBD2	CASSPNRGTSHIF	TGTGCCAGCAGTCCTAACCGGGGGACTAGCCACATCTTC
TRBJ1-6	TRBV6-5	many	.	CASSYRGNSPLHF	TGTGCCAGCAGTTACAGGGGAAATTCACCCCTCCACTTT
TRBJ2-5	TRBV11-2	many	.	CASSISRPTEETQYF	TGTGCCAGCAGTATAAGCCGACCTACTGAAGAGACCCAGTACTTC
TRBJ1-5	TRBV20-1	many	.	CSARSGTADTQPQHF	TGCAGTGCTAGGTCGGGGACGGCAGATACTCAGCCCCAGCATTTT
TRBJ1-1	TRBV5-8	few	.	CASTQAFF	TGTGCCAGCACTCAAGCTTTCTTT
TRBJ1-5	TRBV28	.	TRBD1	CASSLGLGQTNQPRHF	TGTGCCAGCAGTTTAGGACTGGGACAGACCAATCAGCCCCGGCATTTT
TRBJ1-6	TRBV11-2	.	TRBD1	CASSYLRTGGGNSPLHF	TGTGCCAGCAGCTACCTTCGGACAGGGGGAGGTAATTCACCCCTCCACTTT
TRBJ2-3	TRBV12-3/TRBV12-4	many	TRBD1	CASTPPPGGFTDTQYF	TGTGCCAGCACCCCCCCGCCAGGGGGATTCACAGATACGCAGTATTTT
TRBJ2-5	TRBV20-1	many	.	CSAKGGPGETQYF	TGCAGTGCTAAGGGGGGGCCAGGGGAGACCCAGTACTTC
TRBJ1-6	TRBV2	many	.	CASRGGYNSPLHF	TGTGCCAGCAGGGGCGGCTATAATTCACCCCTCCACTTT